This T cell receptor (beta chain) was retrieved from a study of T cell responses to AZD1222 COVID-19 vaccine. Study-wide points: Repertoire collection took place solely once the T cell response had peaked. With dominance at 160-218 and 743-854, vaccine-associated CD4 TCRs spanned spike. Clonal diversity was possibly underestimated; the donors were predominantly white British and more often female. Among AZD1222 vaccinees, only 5 to 7 were seropositive at baseline.

CDR1 is SQVTM, CDR2 ANQGSEA, per germline. The CDR3 contains 15 residues. The V and J ends lost 6 bases and 8 bases, in that order; junction bases with no gene match: 15. The protocol was immunoSEQ multiplex PCR, while the TCRdb copy is restricted to in-frame clones and leaves out a portion. The sample shows some 130,000 clones, about 89% of them seen only once. Turning to this clone: Its antigen is still unknown.

The V gene is TRBV29-1, the J gene TRBJ1-2, with 10 bases aligning to TRBD1. The sample in question was peripheral blood, obtained on day 0 of AZD1222 vaccination. The clonotype comes from an adult in good health. CDR3 sequence reads: CSVIILTGGEGGYTF. The CDR3 DNA is TGCAGCGTAATTATCCTGACAGGGGGCGAAGGGGGCTACACCTTC. The full variable domain, with the rest looked up from reference TRBV29-1 and TRBJ1-2, is SAVISQKPSRDICQRGTSLTIQCQVDSQVTMMFWYRQQPGQSLTLIATANQGSEATYESGFVIDKFPISRPNLTFSTLTVSNMSPEDSSIYLCSVIILTGGEGGYTFGSGTRLTVV.